The clone carrying this T cell receptor beta chain has only a few counts. Its antigen is currently unknown. The sample belongs to a study of identical twins. Study findings and constraints: The authors noted that invariant MAIT and iNKT cells could partly confound zero-insertion analyses. Surplus twin overlap in beta out-of-frame sequences was less pronounced.

Using its own MiXCR run on the 5' RACE reads, TCRdb lists one record per CDR3 protein. The sample lists just under 650,000 distinct CDR3 sequences, roughly 6.6% occurring once. These data also featured in a second study, about yellow fever vaccine responses in identical twins.

This TCR derives from a woman between 18 and 29 years old in good health. Sample: PBMCs.

The CDR3 sequence is CASMPFSRSYNEQFF. The CDR3, as DNA: TGCGCCAGCATGCCATTCTCCCGCTCCTACAATGAGCAGTTCTTC. V usage is TRBV10-1 and J usage is TRBJ2-1; D uncertain. Trimming removed 7 bases at V and 0 bases at J, with 13 bases between. The germline gives CDR1 WNHNN, CDR2 SYGVQD (reference sequence). The CDR3 is 15 residues long.